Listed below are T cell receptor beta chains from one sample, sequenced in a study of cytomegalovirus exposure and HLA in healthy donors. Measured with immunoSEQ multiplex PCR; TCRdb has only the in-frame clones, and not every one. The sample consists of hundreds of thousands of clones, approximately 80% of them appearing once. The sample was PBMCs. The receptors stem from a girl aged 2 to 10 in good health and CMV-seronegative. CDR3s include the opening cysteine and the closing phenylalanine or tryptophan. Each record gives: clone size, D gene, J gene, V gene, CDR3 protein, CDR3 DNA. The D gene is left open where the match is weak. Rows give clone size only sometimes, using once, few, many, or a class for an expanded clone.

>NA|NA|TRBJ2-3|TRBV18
CARRFCKYF
TGTGCCAGGCGGTTTTGTAAGTATTTT
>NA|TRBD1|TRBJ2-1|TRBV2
CASTTGGSYNEQFF
TGTGCCAGTACAACAGGGGGCTCCTACAATGAGCAGTTCTTC
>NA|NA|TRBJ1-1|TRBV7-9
CASSPPSGVNTEAFF
TGTGCCAGCAGCCCCCCCTCAGGGGTGAACACTGAAGCTTTCTTT
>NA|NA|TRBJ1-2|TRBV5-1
CASSFGGTAQGYTF
TGCGCCAGCAGCTTCGGGGGGACGGCTCAGGGCTACACCTTC
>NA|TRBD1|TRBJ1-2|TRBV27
CASRGTGIAYGYTF
TGTGCCAGCAGAGGGACAGGCATTGCCTATGGCTACACCTTC
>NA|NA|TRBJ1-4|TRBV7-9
CASSSSSGGEKLFF
TGTGCCAGCAGCTCCTCGTCGGGTGGTGAAAAACTGTTTTTT
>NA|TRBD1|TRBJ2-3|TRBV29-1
CSTDREGLRDTQYF
TGCAGCACCGACAGGGAAGGGTTGCGAGATACGCAGTATTTT
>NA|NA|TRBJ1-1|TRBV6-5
CASSRGILNTEAFF
TGTGCCAGCAGCCGCGGGATTTTGAACACTGAAGCTTTCTTT
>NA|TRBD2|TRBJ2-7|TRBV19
CASSIAGGPVHEQYF
TGTGCCAGTAGTATAGCGGGAGGGCCAGTCCACGAGCAGTACTTC
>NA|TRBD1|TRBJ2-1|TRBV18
CASSPGDRYNEQFF
TGTGCCAGCTCACCAGGGGACAGGTACAATGAGCAGTTCTTC
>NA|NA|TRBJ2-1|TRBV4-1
CASSQDWAGEQFF
TGCGCCAGCAGCCAAGATTGGGCGGGTGAGCAGTTCTTC
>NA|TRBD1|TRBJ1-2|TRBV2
CASSDLGQGEVGYTF
TGTGCCAGCAGTGACCTGGGACAGGGGGAGGTTGGCTACACCTTC
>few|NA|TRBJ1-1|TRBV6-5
CASTGIGNTEAFF
TGTGCCAGCACGGGGATCGGGAACACTGAAGCTTTCTTT
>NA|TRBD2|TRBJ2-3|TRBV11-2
CASSLSAGGPSPQYF
TGTGCCAGCAGCTTATCAGCGGGGGGGCCTTCTCCGCAGTATTTT
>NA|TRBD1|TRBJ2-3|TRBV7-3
CASRHDREDTQYF
TGTGCCAGCAGACATGACAGGGAAGATACGCAGTATTTT
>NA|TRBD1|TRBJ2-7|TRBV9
CASSVGHRQGAEQYF
TGTGCCAGCAGCGTCGGACACCGACAGGGGGCCGAGCAGTACTTC
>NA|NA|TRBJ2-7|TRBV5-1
CASSLAFPYEQYF
TGCGCCAGCAGCTTGGCCTTCCCCTACGAGCAGTACTTC
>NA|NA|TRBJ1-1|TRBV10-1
CASSVSRNTEAFF
TGCGCCAGCAGTGTTTCCAGGAACACTGAAGCTTTCTTT
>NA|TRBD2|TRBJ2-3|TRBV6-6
CASSYTAGELDTQYF
TGTGCCAGCAGTTATACAGCGGGAGAACTGGATACGCAGTATTTT
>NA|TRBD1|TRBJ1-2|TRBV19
CASSSAWTGRYGYTF
TGTGCCAGTAGTAGCGCTTGGACAGGAAGGTATGGCTACACCTTC
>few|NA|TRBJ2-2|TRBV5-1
CASSLVYRDTGELFF
TGCGCCAGCAGCTTGGTCTATCGGGACACCGGGGAGCTGTTTTTT
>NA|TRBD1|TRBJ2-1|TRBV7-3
CASSSGTGPYNEQFF
TGTGCCAGCAGCTCCGGGACAGGGCCCTACAATGAGCAGTTCTTC
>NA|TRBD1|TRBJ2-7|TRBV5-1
CASRAGTGESSYEQYF
TGCGCCAGCAGGGCCGGGACAGGGGAAAGCTCCTACGAGCAGTACTTC
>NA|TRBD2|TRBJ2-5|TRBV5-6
CASTSGVGLAQTQYF
TGTGCCAGCACCTCTGGTGTTGGACTAGCACAGACCCAGTACTTC
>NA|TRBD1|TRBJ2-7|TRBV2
CASSQTGGNYEQYF
TGTGCCAGCAGCCAGACAGGGGGCAACTACGAGCAGTACTTC
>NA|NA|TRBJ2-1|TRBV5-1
CASSLQGIGPNEQFF
TGCGCCAGCAGCTTGCAGGGTATAGGGCCCAATGAGCAGTTCTTC
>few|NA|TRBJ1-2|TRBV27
CASSFREGRSGYTF
TGTGCCAGCAGTTTCAGGGAAGGGCGTAGTGGCTACACCTTC
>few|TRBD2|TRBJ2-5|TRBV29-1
CSYQRGGRKTQYF
TGCAGCTACCAGCGGGGGGGCCGAAAGACCCAGTACTTC
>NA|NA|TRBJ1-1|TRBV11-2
CASSLRGTWGEAFF
TGTGCCAGCAGCTTAAGAGGGACTTGGGGAGAAGCTTTCTTT
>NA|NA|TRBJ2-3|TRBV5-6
CASSPLRDFPVSSSDTQYF
TGTGCCAGCAGCCCCCTGAGGGACTTCCCGGTGAGCTCATCAGATACGCAGTATTTT
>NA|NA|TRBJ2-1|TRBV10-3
CATSRVSQGNEQFF
TGTGCCACCAGCCGGGTCTCCCAGGGCAATGAGCAGTTCTTC
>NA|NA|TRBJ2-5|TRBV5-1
CASSLRGTGKETQYF
TGCGCCAGCAGCTTAAGGGGGACGGGGAAGGAGACCCAGTACTTC
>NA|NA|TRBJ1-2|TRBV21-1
CASSKETGQGTHGYTF
TGTGCCAGCAGCAAAGAGACGGGACAGGGCACTCATGGCTACACCTTC
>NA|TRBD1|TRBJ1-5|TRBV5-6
CASSLGRGRGQPQHF
TGTGCCAGCAGCTTGGGCAGGGGGAGAGGACAGCCCCAGCATTTT
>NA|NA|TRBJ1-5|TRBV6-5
CASSYGGNQPQHF
TGTGCCAGCAGTTACGGAGGCAATCAGCCCCAGCATTTT
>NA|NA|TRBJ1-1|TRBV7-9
CASSAPPDSINTEAFF
TGTGCCAGCAGCGCCCCGCCGGACAGCATTAACACTGAAGCTTTCTTT
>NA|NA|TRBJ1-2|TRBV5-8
CASSLGTSFSNYGYTF
TGTGCCAGCAGCTTGGGGACATCCTTCTCTAACTATGGCTACACCTTC
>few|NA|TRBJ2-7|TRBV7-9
CASSNKYEQYF
TGTGCCAGCAGCAACAAATACGAGCAGTACTTC
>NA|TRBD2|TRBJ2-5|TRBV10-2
CASSGLAGVGETQYF
TGCGCCAGCAGTGGTCTAGCGGGAGTTGGTGAGACCCAGTACTTC
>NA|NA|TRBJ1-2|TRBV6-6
CASSYSAAYGYTF
TGTGCCAGCAGTTACTCGGCGGCTTATGGCTACACCTTC
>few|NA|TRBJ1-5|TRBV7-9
CASSLLSQPQHF
TGTGCCAGCAGCTTACTTAGTCAGCCCCAGCATTTT
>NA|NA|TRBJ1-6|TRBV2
CASHRDVAPLHF
TGTGCCAGCCACAGGGATGTTGCACCCCTCCACTTT
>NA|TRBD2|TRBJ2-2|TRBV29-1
CSVSSTSGDHTGELFF
TGCAGCGTTTCTTCGACTAGCGGGGATCATACCGGGGAGCTGTTTTTT
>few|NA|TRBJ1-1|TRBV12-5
CASGFSNTEAFF
TGTGCTAGTGGTTTCTCGAACACTGAAGCTTTCTTT
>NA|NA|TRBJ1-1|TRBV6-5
CASSDRQTEAFF
TGTGCCAGCAGTGATAGACAGACTGAAGCTTTCTTT
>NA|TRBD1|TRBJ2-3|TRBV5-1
CASSFAPPGQGTDTQYF
TGCGCCAGCAGCTTCGCACCCCCGGGACAGGGAACAGATACGCAGTATTTT